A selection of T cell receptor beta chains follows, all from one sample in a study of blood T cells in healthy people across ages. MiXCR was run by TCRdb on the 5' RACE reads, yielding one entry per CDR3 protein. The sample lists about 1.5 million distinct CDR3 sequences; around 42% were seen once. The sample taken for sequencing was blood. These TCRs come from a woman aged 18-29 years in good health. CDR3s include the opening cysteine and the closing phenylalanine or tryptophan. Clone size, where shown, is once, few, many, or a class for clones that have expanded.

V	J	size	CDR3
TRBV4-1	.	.	CASSSNGETPYNEQYF
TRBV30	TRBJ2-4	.	CAWSAGGANIQYF
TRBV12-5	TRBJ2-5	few	CASGHGETQYF
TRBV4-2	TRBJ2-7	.	CASSQGSGQLSSYEQYF
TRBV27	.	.	CASSLTGGPYNEQYF
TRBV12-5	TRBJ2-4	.	CASGSPSGDSYNEQYF
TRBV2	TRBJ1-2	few	CASSEIENYGYTF
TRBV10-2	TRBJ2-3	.	CASRTSGLYSGTQYF
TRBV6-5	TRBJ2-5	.	CASSYPPRGAQYF
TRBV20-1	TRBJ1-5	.	CSARVGGSNQPQHF
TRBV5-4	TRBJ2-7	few	CASSLVGGPAYEQYF
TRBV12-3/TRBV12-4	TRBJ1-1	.	CASSKGSEAFF
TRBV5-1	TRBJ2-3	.	CASHLTGVTDTQYF
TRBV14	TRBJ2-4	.	CASSQQQGHLAKNIQYF
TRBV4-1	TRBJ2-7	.	CANSQPASYEQYF
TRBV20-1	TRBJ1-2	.	CSARDRLGYGYTF
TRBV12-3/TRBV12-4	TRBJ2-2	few	CASSLDSGELFF
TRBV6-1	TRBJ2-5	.	CASSGLETGETQYF
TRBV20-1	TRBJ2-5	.	CSARDAFSTLGETQYF
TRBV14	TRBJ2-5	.	CASATGVGETQYF
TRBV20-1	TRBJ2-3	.	CSARDPTGGRDTQYF
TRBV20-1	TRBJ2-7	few	CSAVLAGKGMDEQYF
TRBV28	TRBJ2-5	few	CASSPTVGQTQYF
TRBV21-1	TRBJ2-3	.	CASSKGTSRGKDTQYF
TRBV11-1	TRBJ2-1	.	CASSPRGAGSYNEQFF
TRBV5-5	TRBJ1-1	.	CASSLLVGNTEAFF
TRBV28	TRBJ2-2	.	CASIDREDTGELFF
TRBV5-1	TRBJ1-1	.	CASSEGQGTTEAFF
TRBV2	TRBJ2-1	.	CASSVSVEQFF
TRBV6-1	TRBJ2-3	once	CAGSEGQGASDTQYF
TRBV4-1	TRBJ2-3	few	CASSLSDFTDTQYF
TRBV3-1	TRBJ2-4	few	CASSHLGQGARAKNIQYF
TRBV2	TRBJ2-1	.	CASSEERGASEQFF
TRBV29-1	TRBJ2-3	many	CSSRARGLASTDTQYF
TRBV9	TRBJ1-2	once	CASSVAEGGYTF
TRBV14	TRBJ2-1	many	CASSQQGASNEQFF
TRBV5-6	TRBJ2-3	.	CASRLGASTDTQYF
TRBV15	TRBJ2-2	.	CATSRDLQGGNTGELFF
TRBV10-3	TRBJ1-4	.	CAIRGTDEKLFF
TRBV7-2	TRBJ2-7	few	CASAHTGAYEQYF
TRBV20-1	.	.	CSASLAGGNYEQYF
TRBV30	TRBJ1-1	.	CAPLWGIGGTEAFF
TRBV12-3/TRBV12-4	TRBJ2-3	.	CASTRTETSTDTQYF
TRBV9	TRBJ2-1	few	CASSAGGHNEQFF
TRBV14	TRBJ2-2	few	CASSHSTGELFF
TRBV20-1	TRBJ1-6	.	CSAREPGTGNSPLHF
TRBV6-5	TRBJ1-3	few	CASSYDGPRTSGNTIYF
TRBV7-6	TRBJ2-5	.	CASSLLSSGSYNEQYF
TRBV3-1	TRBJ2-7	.	CASSYPGTGGKDEQYF
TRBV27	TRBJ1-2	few	CASSLHRQEFGYTF
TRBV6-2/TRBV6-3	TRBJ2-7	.	CASSYSRKNTGTAYEQYF
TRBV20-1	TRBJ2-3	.	CSASLEAQYF
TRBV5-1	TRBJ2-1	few	CASNRGGQGADEQFF